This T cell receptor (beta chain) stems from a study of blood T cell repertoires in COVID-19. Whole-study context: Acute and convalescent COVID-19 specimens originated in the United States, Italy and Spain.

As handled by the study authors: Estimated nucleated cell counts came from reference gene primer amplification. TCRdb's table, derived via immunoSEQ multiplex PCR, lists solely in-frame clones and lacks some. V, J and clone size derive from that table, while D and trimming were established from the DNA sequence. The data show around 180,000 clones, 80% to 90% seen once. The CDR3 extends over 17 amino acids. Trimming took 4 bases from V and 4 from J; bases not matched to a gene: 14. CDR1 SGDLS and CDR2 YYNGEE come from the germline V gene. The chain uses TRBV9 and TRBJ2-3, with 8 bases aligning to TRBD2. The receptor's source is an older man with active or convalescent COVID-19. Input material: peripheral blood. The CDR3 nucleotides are TGTGCCAGCAGCCCTCCTCCCGGGACTAGTTCCGCAGATACGCAGTATTTT. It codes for CASSPPPGTSSADTQYF. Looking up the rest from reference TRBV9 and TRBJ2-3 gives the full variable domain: DSGVTQTPKHLITATGQRVTLRCSPRSGDLSVYWYQQSLDQGLQFLIQYYNGEERAKGNILERFSAQQFPDLHSELNLSSLELGDSALYFCASSPPPGTSSADTQYFGPGTRLTVL.